Here is one T cell receptor beta chain with its context. With 4 bases clipped from V and 5 bases from J, the junction kept 3 bases outside the gene matches. Germline lookup yields CDR1 SGHAT and CDR2 FQNNGV. The CDR3 length is 13 residues. These data belong to a study of blood T cell repertoires in COVID-19. Study-level information: Acute and convalescent COVID-19 samples came from the United States, Italy and Spain. Sources were T cells, B-cell-depleted T cells, or PBMCs; the material itself was cDNA or gDNA.

Participants, about 18 to 90 years old, spanned under 30 US areas. Self-reported history from a screening survey and questionnaire set each donor's cohort. Assay: immunoSEQ multiplex PCR; the TCRdb copy retains only in-frame clones and omits some. The sample yields roughly 200,000 clones, around 87% seen once. V gene TRBV11-2 combines with J gene TRBJ1-1; 8 nucleotides align to TRBD1. The TCR was taken from a woman between 35 and 50 years old in a cohort exposed to, infected with or recovered from COVID-19 (not recorded which). Sequences were obtained from PBMCs or T cells enriched from blood (not recorded which). This chain's CDR3 is CASSSGQGTEAFF. The DNA for the CDR3 is TGTGCCAGCAGCTCCGGACAGGGAACTGAAGCTTTCTTT.